This T cell receptor beta chain was recorded in a study of neurological immune-mediated disorders (dated by TCRdb to between 2018 and 2020). Context from the whole study: Among the approximately 35 multiple sclerosis patients, relapsing-remitting MS accounted for around 30 and secondary progressive MS accounted for 3. Peripheral blood TCR-beta repertoires from HTLV-I-associated myelopathy (HAM/TSP) patients, multiple sclerosis patients and healthy controls were compared by UMI-based sequencing. The 90 to 110 TCR-beta libraries included longitudinal samples, technical triplicates and paired sorted CD4+ and CD8+ T-cell subsets alongside PBMC samples. The cohort included 60 to 70 subjects: 14 with HAM/TSP, some 35 with multiple sclerosis, and 20 healthy controls. Broad study findings and their caveats: Phylogenetic analysis grouped repertoires from 18 of 34 MS patients into a cluster of related CDR3 sequences, suggesting a possible repertoire-level signature. TCR clonal expansion was greatest in HAM/TSP patients and smallest in MS patients, who ranked below even healthy controls. Across subjects, expanded clones never shared an identical CDR3 amino acid sequence, which suggests that the TCR-beta repertoires in every group were private. The MS cluster showed no association with clinical or MRI features, and the authors stated that larger cohorts are needed.

The table lists this clonotype with many counts. No antigen is known for it. No much larger clone is present one base from it, and per-base qualities are unavailable. Deletion took 6 bases off V and 5 bases off J, with a span of 20 bases between the germline ends. From cysteine to phenylalanine, the CDR3 is 15 amino acids long. The entry retains the CDR3 DNA only, 45 bases that are in frame from base 1. CDR1 is given as SGHTS and CDR2 as YDEGEE, both from the germline V gene. cDNA synthesis used template-switch 5'RACE with a primer carrying a 10-nucleotide random unique molecular identifier tagging each TCR transcript. Over 180 million TCR-beta sequences, covering 15-18 subjects, were produced in each sequencing run. The RNeasy kit was used to extract total RNA. The KAPA Real-time Library Amplification kit was used to amplify TCR-beta VDJ regions with primers for the TCR constant region and the 5'RACE anchor. A first PCR added sample indexes and Illumina adaptors, and a second PCR then raised library yield. After Ampure bead purification, the roughly 650 bp TCR product was size-selected on a 2% E-gel SizeSelection system. Before pooling, library quality was checked on a Bioanalyzer, concentration was measured with Qubit, and libraries were quantified with the Kapa Library Quantification kit. Paired-end 2 x 150 bp sequencing of the libraries was performed on an Illumina HiSeq 2500. To increase sequence diversity, 25-30% phiX was spiked into each library pool. In the authors' own workflow: The UMI-based MiGEC pipeline processed quality-filtered reads and removed over 80% of raw TCR sequences during error correction. IMGT germline references were used for aligning VDJ genes, and each clonotype was defined as a unique CDR3 amino acid sequence together with its V-J genes. Clonal expansion, Shannon diversity, and CDR3 relatedness (CalcPairwiseDistances, ClusterSamples) were evaluated with VDJtools, and phylogenetic trees were built with CLCbio workbench. Clones with at least 8 unique UMIs were defined as expanded, with this threshold being based on coefficient-of-variation modelling across technical triplicates. The public sequencing data were trimmed at Q25 with fastp and processed into clonotypes with MiXCR by TCRdb, which kept only in-frame beta chains. Rows with a matching CDR3 protein are joined into one entry that keeps the most common DNA and genes. These V and J calls derive from TCRdb rather than the authors' analysis. The sample yields 70,000 or so distinct CDR3 sequences; 2.5% to 3.5% were counted once. Around 5.2% of the sample lies in the top ten.

For the unsorted PBMC libraries, 2 million PBMCs were stored in RNAlater at -80 degrees C until RNA extraction and were used to generate the libraries. Multiple sclerosis patients were enrolled in a US clinical protocol under which disease progression was evaluated by magnetic resonance imaging. PBMCs were separated from peripheral blood using Ficoll-Hypaque density gradient centrifugation and then cryopreserved in liquid nitrogen. The sequence links TRBV5-8 to TRBJ2-5; the D gene identity is not certain. Sequenced material: PBMCs. The clonotype originates from a woman in her forties or fifties with multiple sclerosis. In nucleotide form, the sequence is TGTGCCAGCACCTTCGGTCTGGCCCAAGGGGAGACCCAGTACTTC. Translated, it gives CASTFGLAQGETQYF.